These 8 T cell receptor beta chains came from one sample sequenced in a study of post-analysis software for immune sequencing data. Study-wide findings and caveats: Patients showed TRBV5-6, TRBV5-1 and TRBV20-1 among several TRBV segments more frequent than in controls.

Tagging with unique molecular identifiers was a feature of the TCR beta cDNA libraries. Via MiXCR, TCRdb re-called the PCR reads, giving one row per CDR3 protein. The table lists hundreds of thousands of distinct CDR3 sequences, approximately 59% of them singletons. Their antigens remain unidentified. Material: blood. These receptor sequences come from a girl aged 2-9 years with multiple sclerosis.

This clonotype was seen only once. The chain uses TRBV14 and TRBJ2-1; TRBD2 matches 8 bases. V dropped 0 bases and J dropped 3; count of bases not matched to a gene: 16. The CDR3 has 20 residues. CDR1 is SGHDN, CDR2 FVKESK, per germline. The CDR3 reads CASSQDFLWTSPNFYNEQFF. As DNA, the CDR3 is TGTGCCAGCAGCCAAGATTTTCTGTGGACTAGCCCTAATTTCTACAATGAGCAGTTCTTC.

V and J are TRBV7-9 and TRBJ2-1, with 8 bases lining up with TRBD1. The junction had 3 bases not matched to a gene; V was cut back by 7 bases and J by 1 base. Germline values: CDR1 SEHNR, CDR2 FQNEAQ (reference sequence). The CDR3 extends over 14 amino acids. The CDR3 loop reads CASTGQGSYNEQFF. For the CDR3, the DNA is TGTGCCAGCACCGGACAGGGTTCCTACAATGAGCAGTTCTTC.

To note about this clonotype: One junction end does not reproduce the germline sequence, and a read error may be involved. The CDR3 here is CAGSPQISSYNEQFF. For the CDR3, the DNA is TGTGCCGGCAGCCCCCAAATAAGCTCCTACAATGAGCAGTTCTTC. The chain is built from TRBV7-2 and TRBJ2-1; D call uncertain. Germline CDR1 is SGHTA and CDR2 is FQGNSA. The CDR3 is 15 residues long. Full variable domain (outside the CDR3, taken from reference TRBV7-2 and TRBJ2-1): GAGVSQSPSNKVTEKGKDVELRCDPISGHTALYWYRQSLGQGLEFLIYFQGNSAPDKSGLPSDRFSAERTGGSVSTLTIQRTQQEDSAVYLCAGSPQISSYNEQFFGPGTRLTVL.

There are a few counts of this clonotype. The chain has TRBV6-2 or TRBV6-3 and TRBJ2-7, with D possibly being TRBD1 (5 bases). Trimming removed 0 bases at V and 5 bases at J, with 11 bases between. CDR3 length: 14 residues. Germline V gene sequence: CDR1 MNHEY, CDR2 SVGEGT. The CDR3 nucleotides are TGTGCCAGCAGTTACTCGTTGGGGCACGACGAGCAGTACTTC. Its translation: CASSYSLGHDEQYF.

A remark on this clonotype: Mismatch with germline at one junction end may stem from a read error. This sequence joins TRBV5-1 and TRBJ2-7, with D perhaps TRBD2 (6 bases). The CDR3 sequence is 14 residues long. Looked up from germline, CDR1 is SGHRS and CDR2 is YFSETQ. This chain's CDR3 is CASSLGGDSYEQYF. The CDR3, as DNA: TGTGCCAGCAGCTTAGGAGGGGACTCCTACGAGCAGTACTTC.

This clonotype was counted only a few times. The chain recombines TRBV20-1 with TRBJ2-4; 14 positions agree with TRBD2. In germline, CDR1 is DFQATT, CDR2 SNEGSKA (reference sequence). Trimming cost V 5 bases and J 9 bases; bases outside gene matches: 6. This CDR3 spans 14 amino acids. As DNA, the CDR3 is TGCAGTGCTCCCGGGACTAGCGGGAGCCCCATTCAGTACTTC. Residues: CSAPGTSGSPIQYF.

This sequence joins TRBV3-1 and TRBJ2-1; D perhaps matches TRBD2 (6 bases). Trimming took off 2 bases at V and 9 bases at J, with 20 bases between the two ends. The CDR3 contains 16 residues. Per germline, CDR1 LGHDT and CDR2 YNNKEL (reference sequence). The CDR3 protein is CASSQWVGGIDGEQFF. The CDR3 DNA reads TGTGCCAGCAGCCAATGGGTGGGCGGGATCGACGGTGAGCAGTTCTTC.

The V call is TRBV7-9, the J call TRBJ2-1, with 10 nucleotides matching TRBD1. Germline CDR1 SEHNR, CDR2 FQNEAQ (reference sequence). The CDR3 is made up of 14 amino acids. J was trimmed by 1 base and V by 10 bases; bases with no gene match: 4. The DNA of the CDR3 is TGTGCCATGGGGGGACAGGGGTCCTACAATGAGCAGTTCTTC. It codes for CAMGGQGSYNEQFF.